This T cell receptor (beta chain) came from a study of blood T cell repertoires in COVID-19. Background on the study: Collection of acute and convalescent COVID-19 samples took place in the United States, Italy and Spain.

Original analysis: Amplification of reference gene primers provided the estimated nucleated cell counts. Profiling relied on immunoSEQ multiplex PCR, and the TCRdb table lists in-frame clones only, not all of them. That table gives V, J and clone size, and the DNA gave D and trimming. The repertoire has hundreds of thousands of clones, about 89% of them found once; the top ten carry about 4.3%. With 8 bases clipped from V and 4 bases from J, the junction kept 9 bases outside the gene matches. The V gene's germline CDR1 is WNHNN and CDR2 SYGVQD (reference sequence). This CDR3 is 15 amino acids long. Sequences were obtained from peripheral blood. The source is a woman in her thirties with acute or convalescent COVID-19. The chain links TRBV10-1 to TRBJ2-7; 12 bases line up with TRBD1. The CDR3 DNA sequence: TGCGCCAGCTCATCCGGGACAGGGGGCTCATACGAGCAGTACTTC. Residues: CASSSGTGGSYEQYF.